Below, 23 T cell receptor beta chains from the same sample are listed, as sequenced in a study of intratumoral heterogeneity in liver cancer. Tumour samples came from separate, distinct regions of the hepatocellular carcinoma nodule. Clones were sequenced by immunoSEQ multiplex PCR, and TCRdb holds only the in-frame ones, with some missing. The sample shows under 4,500 clones, approximately 45% of them seen only once. Here the sequenced sample was tumor tissue, taken before any cancer treatment. These receptors originate from an older man with hepatocellular carcinoma.

This clone counts as medium-sized. V usage is TRBV3-1 (or the pseudogene TRBV3-2) and J usage is TRBJ1-6; D remains ambiguous. This CDR3 region has 13 residues. Trimming removed 3 bases from V and 8 bases from J, with 8 bases in between. Germline CDR1 reads LGHDT; CDR2 reads YNNKEL (reference sequence). Here the CDR3 reads CASSQKWDSPLHF. The CDR3 DNA is TGTGCCAGCAGCCAGAAGTGGGATTCACCCCTCCACTTT.

This clone was observed a few times. The rearrangement joins TRBV5-1 to TRBJ2-1, with D unclear. The CDR3 runs to 14 residues. Germline V lookup: CDR1 SGHRS, CDR2 YFSETQ. V was shortened by 3 bases and J by 3 bases, with 10 bases between the two germline ends. CDR3 protein: CASSSAGRYNEQFF. The CDR3 DNA sequence: TGCGCCAGCAGCTCGGCAGGACGCTACAATGAGCAGTTCTTC.

This clone is labeled large. The chain links TRBV7-8 to TRBJ1-5; no clear D gene. The V end was cut by 0 bases, the J end by 5 bases, with 11 bases between. The CDR3 is made up of 15 amino acids. CDR1 is SGHVS and CDR2 is FQNEAQ in the germline V gene. Here the CDR3 DNA reads TGTGCCAGCAGCTTAGCGCTCAGGAGCCATCAGCCCCAGCATTTT. It specifies CASSLALRSHQPQHF. Full variable domain (rest looked up from reference TRBV7-8 and TRBJ1-5): GAGVSQSPRYKVAKRGQDVALRCDPISGHVSLFWYQQALGQGPEFLTYFQNEAQLDKSGLPSDRFFAERPEGSVSTLKIQRTQQEDSAVYLCASSLALRSHQPQHFGDGTRLSIL.

The J gene is TRBJ2-1, the V gene TRBV4-1; D unclear. The germline V gene has CDR1 MGHRA and CDR2 YSYEKL. Trimming took 0 bases from V and 0 from J, leaving 6 bases between them. CDR3 size: 15 residues. The DNA of the CDR3 is TGCGCCAGCAGCCAAGAAGGCAGCTCCTACAATGAGCAGTTCTTC. Residues: CASSQEGSSYNEQFF.

The J gene is TRBJ2-7, the V gene TRBV7-2; D is uncertain. Germline CDR1 is SGHTA and CDR2 is FQGNSA. V was trimmed by 1 base and J by 0 bases, leaving 13 bases between them. The CDR3 is 16 residues long. The CDR3 loop reads CASSLVGGRTSYEQYV. The CDR3 DNA sequence: TGTGCCAGCAGCTTAGTTGGCGGACGAACCTCCTACGAGCAGTACGTC.

This clone is medium-sized in the sample. The chain's CDR3 is CASSQDPRTRRQFF. The DNA of the CDR3 is TGCGCCAGCAGCCAAGATCCAAGGACTAGACGGCAGTTCTTC. This rearrangement joins TRBV4-1 to TRBJ2-1; TRBD2 matches 7 bases. The J segment lost 12 bases and the V segment lost 0 bases, leaving 8 bases of the junction unmatched. The CDR3 spans 14 residues. CDR1 and CDR2 (germline): MGHRA, YSYEKL.

The rearrangement joins TRBV7-2 to TRBJ2-4; the D is unclear. The length of the CDR3 is 13 residues. The germline gives CDR1 SGHTA, CDR2 FQGNSA. The V and J ends lost 3 bases and 3 bases respectively, with 6 bases between them. CDR3 in amino acids: CASSFMVKNIQYF. The CDR3 DNA follows: TGTGCCAGCAGCTTTATGGTCAAAAACATTCAGTACTTC.

The chain carries TRBV6-2 or TRBV6-3 and TRBJ2-7, with TRBD1 matching 7 bases. The CDR3 has 16 amino acids. With V trimmed by 2 bases and J by 2 bases, 9 bases remained unmatched. Germline values: CDR1 MNHEY, CDR2 SVGEGT. The CDR3 region has the DNA TGTGCCAGCAGTTACAACTATAAGGACAGGCCCTACGAGCAGTACTTC. Translated, it gives CASSYNYKDRPYEQYF.

This clone rates as medium-sized (0.01 to 0.1%). The chain has TRBV27 and TRBJ2-1; 8 bases map to TRBD2. V trimming: 6 bases; J trimming: 4 bases; junction bases outside the gene matches: 8. CDR3 length: 15 residues. The germline gives CDR1 MNHEY, CDR2 SMNVEV (reference sequence). The CDR3 spells CASSLGLAVYNEQFF. CDR3 nucleotides: TGTGCCAGCAGCTTAGGACTAGCAGTTTACAATGAGCAGTTCTTC.

The V gene is TRBV3-1 (or the pseudogene TRBV3-2), the J gene TRBJ2-1; possible D gene TRBD2, 6 bases. Germline V lookup: CDR1 LGHDT, CDR2 YNNKEL (reference sequence). Trimming removed 4 bases from V and 2 bases from J, with 15 bases in between. The CDR3 is made up of 16 amino acids. CDR3 DNA: TGTGCCAGCAGCCCCCCGGGGGTCTTTCCCTACAATGAGCAGTTCTTC. Protein: CASSPPGVFPYNEQFF.

The V call is TRBV30, the J call TRBJ1-2, with 10 bases fitting TRBD1. Germline V gene lookup returns CDR1 GTSNPN and CDR2 SVGIG (reference sequence). V shed 3 bases and J 0 bases; nucleotides not matched to a gene: 4. This CDR3 is built from 15 residues. The CDR3 nucleotides are TGTGCCTGGAGAGTAGGACAGGGGGCTAACTATGGCTACACCTTC. Its protein is CAWRVGQGANYGYTF.

This chain joins TRBV12-3 or TRBV12-4 and TRBJ2-5; perhaps TRBD1 as D (5 bases). The CDR3 covers 12 residues. CDR3 nucleotide sequence: TGTGCTCCCCATCCAGGGTTGGAGACCCAGTACTTC. As protein: CAPHPGLETQYF.

The V gene is TRBV11-2, the J gene TRBJ2-2; 7 nucleotides align to TRBD1. The V gene's germline CDR1 is SGHAT and CDR2 FQNNGV. Trimming took 2 bases from V and 7 from J; bases not matched to a gene: 16. CDR3 length: 18 amino acids. CDR3 region: CASSLPPSVGQRVGELFF. CDR3 DNA sequence: TGTGCCAGCAGCTTACCCCCTTCGGTGGGACAGCGCGTCGGGGAGCTGTTTTTT.

This rearrangement joins TRBV25-1 to TRBJ2-3; no clear D. Trimming took off 2 bases at V and 3 bases at J, with 12 bases between the two ends. From germline, CDR1 is MGHDK and CDR2 SYGVNS. The CDR3 has 15 amino acids. The CDR3 DNA reads TGTGCCAGCAGTGAACGAAAGATAAAAACAGATACGCAGTATTTT. Residues: CASSERKIKTDTQYF.

The gene calls are TRBV19 and TRBJ2-3, with D hard to call. The V end was cut by 8 bases, the J end by 2 bases, with 14 bases between. Germline values: CDR1 LNHDA, CDR2 SQIVND (reference sequence). There are 14 residues in the CDR3. The CDR3 DNA reads as TGTGCCAGTTGCGGTAAGCAGCACACAGATACGCAGTATTTT. Translation gives CASCGKQHTDTQYF. The full variable domain, in which reference TRBV19 and TRBJ2-3 provide the parts outside the CDR3, is DGGITQSPKYLFRKEGQNVTLSCEQNLNHDAMYWYRQDPGQGLRLIYYSQIVNDFQKGDIAEGYSVSREKKESFPLTVTSAQKNPTAFYLCASCGKQHTDTQYFGPGTRLTVL.

The gene calls are TRBV5-6 and TRBJ1-6, with unresolved D. The CDR3 runs to 14 residues. In germline, CDR1 is SGHDT, CDR2 YYEEEE. V lost 2 bases and J lost 7, with 10 bases in between. CDR3 nucleotides: TGTGCCAGCAGCTTTTCCGTTGGGAATTCACCCCTCCACTTT. Its translation: CASSFSVGNSPLHF.

The chain combines TRBV11-3 with TRBJ2-6, with D possibly matching TRBD1 (5 bases). V lost 1 base and J lost 0, with 13 bases in between. The germline V gene encodes CDR1 SGHNT and CDR2 YENEEA. The CDR3 is made up of 18 amino acids. The CDR3 sequence is CASSLGGGRSSGANVLTF. Written as DNA, the CDR3 is TGTGCCAGCAGCTTAGGGGGCGGCAGAAGCTCTGGGGCCAACGTCCTGACTTTC.

V gene TRBV18 combines with J gene TRBJ1-1; possibly TRBD1 for D (5 bases). Germline V gene lookup returns CDR1 KGHSH and CDR2 LQKENI. V shed 5 bases and J shed 5 bases, with 15 bases lying between them. This CDR3 has 14 residues. In nucleotides, the CDR3 is TGTGCCAGCTCATCCTTAGACAGTGGGACTGAAGCTTTCTTT. This encodes CASSSLDSGTEAFF.

The chain links TRBV2 to TRBJ2-3; 16 bases match TRBD2. V trimming: 8 bases; J trimming: 4 bases; junction bases outside the gene matches: 15. The CDR3 is 19 residues long. Germline loops: CDR1 SNHLY, CDR2 FYNNEI. The CDR3 DNA sequence: TGTGCCAGCCCTGGGACTAGCGGGGGGGCCAGGGAGAACGCAGATACGCAGTATTTT. It yields the protein CASPGTSGGARENADTQYF.

This clone is classed as medium-sized. The V call is TRBV6-5, the J call TRBJ2-1; no definite D call. The V end lost 4 bases, the J end lost 9 bases, and 13 bases lay between the germline ends. This CDR3 has 13 residues. Germline-derived CDR1 and CDR2 are MNHEY and SVGAGI. CDR3 DNA: TGTGCCAGCAGTTCCGGTCTTAGAGGTGAGCAGTTCTTC. Translation gives CASSSGLRGEQFF.

J is TRBJ2-1 and V is TRBV19, with D unresolved. The CDR3 spans 15 residues. Trimming shortened V by 3 bases and J by 0 bases, and 9 bases separated the two germline ends. Germline lookup yields CDR1 LNHDA and CDR2 SQIVND (reference sequence). DNA for the CDR3: TGTGCCAGTAGTATTGCGGTTAGCTCCTACAATGAGCAGTTCTTC. As protein: CASSIAVSSYNEQFF. Together with reference TRBV19 and TRBJ2-1, the CDR3 gives the full variable domain: DGGITQSPKYLFRKEGQNVTLSCEQNLNHDAMYWYRQDPGQGLRLIYYSQIVNDFQKGDIAEGYSVSREKKESFPLTVTSAQKNPTAFYLCASSIAVSSYNEQFFGPGTRLTVL.

Only a few counts were recorded for this clone. V usage is TRBV9 and J usage is TRBJ2-1; perhaps TRBD1 as D (5 bases). Deletions cut 4 bases from V and 2 bases from J, with 7 bases between. Germline CDR1 is SGDLS and CDR2 is YYNGEE. This CDR3 has 13 amino acids. The CDR3 DNA reads TGTGCCAGCAGCATGGACACCTACAATGAGCAGTTCTTC. Translated: CASSMDTYNEQFF.

The chain employs TRBV15 and TRBJ1-2; D not certain. The V gene lost 6 bases and the J gene lost 0 bases, with 5 bases spanning the gap. The CDR3 contains 12 residues. Germline V CDR1 and CDR2: LNHNV, YYDKDF (reference sequence). CDR3 region: CATSFPNYGYTF. The CDR3 nucleotides read TGTGCCACCAGTTTTCCTAACTATGGCTACACCTTC. Based on the CDR3 plus reference TRBV15 and TRBJ1-2, the full variable domain is DAMVIQNPRYQVTQFGKPVTLSCSQTLNHNVMYWYQQKSSQAPKLLFHYYDKDFNNEADTPDNFQSRRPNTSFCFLDIRSPGLGDTAMYLCATSFPNYGYTFGSGTRLTVV.